This T cell receptor (beta chain) was found in a study of Tregs in tolerant kidney transplant recipients. Unstimulated Tregs (CD4+CD25+CD127-) and CD4+CD25- non-Tregs were sorted from PBMCs. Concerning this clone: What it binds is not known.

V dropped 5 bases and J dropped 4 bases, with 14 bases sitting between them. In germline, CDR1 is SEHNR, CDR2 FQNEAQ (reference sequence). CDR3 length: 15 amino acids. TCRdb's copy holds only in-frame clones and misses some; the assay was immunoSEQ multiplex PCR. The sample comprises tens of thousands of clones, over 80% of which are singletons, and around 4% rests with the top ten. Findings and limits, study-wide: Validation in larger populations is needed because few patients were studied. Activated donor B cell expansion appeared to reveal the most relevant donor-specific TCRbeta repertoire.

The receptor's source is a human donor in good health. V usage is TRBV7-9 and J usage is TRBJ2-2, with D perhaps TRBD2 (6 bases). Sequenced input: CD4+ T cells from blood. This CDR3 is CASSPSGRGTGELFF. In DNA, the CDR3 is TGTGCCAGCAGCCCATCGGGGCGGGGCACCGGGGAGCTGTTTTTT.